The next 24 T cell receptor beta chains were all read from a single sample in a study of beta chain features in type 1 diabetes. The study reverse transcribed the entire isolated RNA, so it sequenced expressed TCRB transcripts. Generated by immunoSEQ multiplex PCR, the TCRdb table keeps only in-frame clones and is missing some. The data contain some 140,000 clones, about 8.7% of them seen just once; the ten biggest clones take up 0.6% to 0.85%. Sequencing input: central memory CD4+ T cells from blood. The receptors were sampled from a man aged 18 to 29 in good health.

The rearrangement uses TRBV5-6 and TRBJ2-7; TRBD1 matches at 7 bases. Germline CDR1 is SGHDT and CDR2 is YYEEEE. The CDR3 extends over 13 amino acids. With V trimmed by 3 bases and J by 4 bases, 4 bases remained unmatched. The CDR3 DNA follows: TGTGCCAGCAGCTCTACAGGGGTTTACGAGCAGTACTTC. Encoded protein: CASSSTGVYEQYF.

The chain employs TRBV6-5 and TRBJ2-7; 8 bases fit TRBD1. CDR3 size: 15 residues. Trimming at V came to 2 bases and at J to 4 bases, leaving 7 bases not matched to a gene. The germline gives CDR1 MNHEY, CDR2 SVGAGI. This chain's CDR3 is CASSYRGQGYYEQYF. The CDR3 DNA reads TGTGCCAGCAGTTACCGCGGACAGGGTTATTACGAGCAGTACTTC.

On this clone itself: At the DNA level, this CDR3 is encoded by other sequences in the same sample as well. The rearrangement links TRBV5-1 to TRBJ1-1; D is unresolved. The CDR3 is 15 residues long. The germline V gene encodes CDR1 SGHRS and CDR2 YFSETQ. V gave up 2 bases and J gave up 5 bases, with 16 bases separating them. CDR3 DNA: TGCGCCAGCAGCTTCCCTCGACAAGGCGGGACTGAAGCTTTCTTT. Translated, it gives CASSFPRQGGTEAFF.

This clone came up a few times. The V gene is TRBV10-3, the J gene TRBJ1-2; D is unclear. The V and J ends lost 7 bases and 5 bases respectively, with 14 bases between them. Germline V gene sequence: CDR1 ENHRY, CDR2 SYGVKD. The CDR3 consists of 13 residues. The CDR3 region has the DNA TGTGCCATCAAATACTCGAGTCTGTATGGCTACACCTTC. It yields the protein CAIKYSSLYGYTF.

The chain joins TRBV19 to TRBJ1-5; D unresolved. CDR3 length equals 13 residues. Per the germline V gene, CDR1 is LNHDA and CDR2 is SQIVND (reference sequence). This CDR3 is CGAGHRVNQPQHF. In nucleotides, the CDR3 is TGTGGCGCGGGCCACAGAGTCAATCAGCCCCAGCATTTT.

The rearrangement links TRBV11-2 to TRBJ2-5; TRBD2 agrees at 10 bases. The germline V gene has CDR1 SGHAT and CDR2 FQNNGV. The CDR3 sequence is 16 residues long. V shed 5 bases and J 3 bases; nucleotides not matched to a gene: 9. CDR3 sequence (DNA): TGTGCCAGCAGCCTATCAGCGGGGGGGCTTAAAGAGACCCAGTACTTC. Its protein product is CASSLSAGGLKETQYF.

The chain is built from TRBV27 and TRBJ1-6; D is unclear. The germline gives CDR1 MNHEY, CDR2 SMNVEV (reference sequence). Trimming removed 8 bases at V and 4 bases at J, with 15 bases between. This CDR3 region has 15 residues. The CDR3 DNA reads TGTGCCAGCCGGAGGGATGCTTCGTATAATTCACCCCTCCACTTT. Protein: CASRRDASYNSPLHF.

The chain joins TRBV5-1 to TRBJ2-2, with unresolved D. V was shortened by 0 bases and J by 9 bases, with 15 bases between the two germline ends. The germline V gene has CDR1 SGHRS and CDR2 YFSETQ. The CDR3 extends over 15 amino acids. The CDR3 region is CASSLGSSRDRELFF. DNA of the CDR3: TGCGCCAGCAGCTTGGGTAGCTCCCGCGATCGGGAGCTGTTTTTT.

V usage is TRBV29-1 and J usage is TRBJ1-4; TRBD1 aligns across 9 bases. The CDR3 runs 12 residues. Germline V CDR1 and CDR2: SQVTM, ANQGSEA. The trim removed 4 bases at V and 6 bases at J, leaving 0 bases unmatched. Here the CDR3 reads CSVGTGDEKLFF. The DNA for the CDR3 is TGCAGCGTTGGGACAGGGGATGAAAAACTGTTTTTT.

This clone occurred a few times. The rearrangement uses TRBV28 and TRBJ1-5, with unresolved D. The CDR3 runs to 12 residues. The V and J ends lost 2 bases and 6 bases respectively, with 5 bases between them. CDR1 MDHEN and CDR2 SYDVKM come from the germline V gene. The DNA for the CDR3 is TGTGCCAGCAGTTTACAGGTTCAGCCCCAGCATTTT. As protein: CASSLQVQPQHF. The entire variable domain, with the rest obtained from reference TRBV28 and TRBJ1-5, is as follows: DVKVTQSSRYLVKRTGEKVFLECVQDMDHENMFWYRQDPGLGLRLIYFSYDVKMKEKGDIPEGYSVSREKKERFSLILESASTNQTSMYLCASSLQVQPQHFGDGTRLSIL.

The J gene is TRBJ2-1, the V gene TRBV6-1; TRBD2 matches 11 bases. The CDR3 covers 14 residues. Germline assignment: CDR1 MNHNS and CDR2 SASEGT. Trimming cost V 10 bases and J 4 bases; bases outside gene matches: 6. The CDR3 DNA reads TGTGCCACATGCCGGACTAGCGGGTACAATGAGCAGTTCTTC. It specifies CATCRTSGYNEQFF.

V and J are TRBV4-1 and TRBJ1-4, with D uncertain. Germline assignment: CDR1 MGHRA and CDR2 YSYEKL. The CDR3 sequence is 15 residues long. V lost 0 bases and J 5 bases, leaving 10 bases between the germline ends. The CDR3 spells CASSQEVQSNEKLFF. CDR3 nucleotide sequence: TGCGCCAGCAGCCAAGAGGTCCAGTCAAATGAAAAACTGTTTTTT.

This clone was seen more than once but under ten times. The V call is TRBV4-3, the J call TRBJ2-1; the D gene is possibly TRBD2 (6 bases). Trimming took off 1 base at V and 2 bases at J, with 12 bases between the two ends. The CDR3 contains 16 residues. The germline V gene encodes CDR1 LGHNA and CDR2 YSLEER. The CDR3 region has the DNA TGCGCCAGCAGCCAAGGGCCGGGGGAAACCTACAATGAGCAGTTCTTC. Encoded protein: CASSQGPGETYNEQFF.

V usage is TRBV2 and J usage is TRBJ1-2; tentative D call: TRBD1 (5 bases). Looked up from germline, CDR1 is SNHLY and CDR2 is FYNNEI. V was pared by 2 bases and J by 3 bases, with 13 bases between. This CDR3 contains 15 residues. CDR3: CASSERAGRDYGYTF. CDR3 coding DNA: TGTGCCAGCAGTGAACGGGCAGGGAGGGACTATGGCTACACCTTC.

This rearrangement joins TRBV5-1 to TRBJ2-7, with 13 nucleotides matching TRBD2. Trimming took 0 bases from V and 6 from J; bases not matched to a gene: 6. This CDR3 spans 16 amino acids. Germline assignment: CDR1 SGHRS and CDR2 YFSETQ. The CDR3 protein is CASSLDTSGGAGEQYF. The CDR3 DNA reads TGCGCCAGCAGCTTGGATACTAGCGGGGGGGCAGGCGAGCAGTACTTC.

The sample holds a few counts of this clone. V is TRBV18 and J is TRBJ1-4; D perhaps matches TRBD1 (6 bases). V was shortened by 6 bases and J by 3 bases, with 14 bases between the two germline ends. This CDR3 is 15 amino acids long. CDR1 is KGHSH, CDR2 LQKENI, per germline. The CDR3 DNA reads as TGTGCCAGCTCGGAATCACAGGGAGCTAATGAAAAACTGTTTTTT. As protein: CASSESQGANEKLFF. The variable domain in full, completed from reference TRBV18 and TRBJ1-4, reads NAGVMQNPRHLVRRRGQEARLRCSPMKGHSHVYWYRQLPEEGLKFMVYLQKENIIDESGMPKERFSAEFPKEGPSILRIQQVVRGDSAAYFCASSESQGANEKLFFGSGTQLSVL.

There are a few counts of this clone. CDR3 sequence: CASSEAWGQGKIGGYTF. The CDR3 DNA follows: TGTGCCAGCAGTGAGGCATGGGGACAGGGGAAGATAGGGGGCTACACCTTC. This rearrangement joins TRBV6-1 to TRBJ1-2, with TRBD1 identical over 10 bases. V gave up 3 bases and J gave up 8 bases; unmatched junction bases: 15. CDR1 is MNHNS, CDR2 SASEGT, per germline. The CDR3 has 17 amino acids.

In its sample, this clone was seen a few times. The genes are TRBV6-6 and TRBJ1-2; D remains ambiguous. Germline values: CDR1 MNHNY, CDR2 SVGAGI (reference sequence). The ends were cut back, 6 bases at V and 9 bases at J, with 8 bases in the middle. The CDR3 has 10 amino acids. The CDR3 DNA reads TGTGCCAGCAGACAATCCAGCTACACCTTC. Its protein is CASRQSSYTF.

This clone was seen more than once but under ten times. The chain is built from TRBV4-3 and TRBJ1-6; D may be TRBD1 (5 bases). V shed 3 bases and J shed 9 bases, with 18 bases lying between them. This CDR3 region has 16 residues. The V gene's germline CDR1 is LGHNA and CDR2 YSLEER. As DNA, the CDR3 is TGCGCCAGCAGCCAGAACGGCGGGGGGGGTGGTTCACCCCTCCACTTT. Its protein product is CASSQNGGGGGSPLHF.

This clone was seen only a few times. V and J are TRBV6-6 and TRBJ2-1; TRBD2 agrees at 9 bases. This CDR3 comprises 16 residues. The ends lost 2 bases at V and 6 bases at J; junction bases unmatched: 8. The V gene's germline CDR1 is MNHNY and CDR2 SVGAGI (reference sequence). In nucleotides, the CDR3 is TGTGCCAGCAGTTACCCTGCCGGGACTAGCCTCAATGAGCAGTTCTTC. It codes for CASSYPAGTSLNEQFF.

This clone came up a few times. V gene TRBV28 combines with J gene TRBJ2-7; D remains ambiguous. This CDR3 is built from 11 residues. Trimming cost V 2 bases and J 6 bases, with 5 bases left between them. The germline V gene encodes CDR1 MDHEN and CDR2 SYDVKM. The CDR3 reads CASSLGREQYF. CDR3 nucleotide sequence: TGTGCCAGCAGTTTAGGGCGCGAGCAGTACTTC. Variable domain in full (rest from reference TRBV28 and TRBJ2-7): DVKVTQSSRYLVKRTGEKVFLECVQDMDHENMFWYRQDPGLGLRLIYFSYDVKMKEKGDIPEGYSVSREKKERFSLILESASTNQTSMYLCASSLGREQYFGPGTRLTVT.

This clone was recorded a few times. The chain joins TRBV7-2 to TRBJ1-5; D remains ambiguous. Trimming took off 0 bases at V and 3 bases at J, with 6 bases between the two ends. The germline gives CDR1 SGHTA, CDR2 FQGNSA. CDR3 length: 14 amino acids. The CDR3 DNA reads as TGTGCCAGCAGCTTAGCACTTCCCAATCAGCCCCAGCATTTT. Translated: CASSLALPNQPQHF. Looking up the rest from reference TRBV7-2 and TRBJ1-5 gives the full variable domain: GAGVSQSPSNKVTEKGKDVELRCDPISGHTALYWYRQSLGQGLEFLIYFQGNSAPDKSGLPSDRFSAERTGGSVSTLTIQRTQQEDSAVYLCASSLALPNQPQHFGDGTRLSIL.

This clone was detected only once. The rearrangement uses TRBV23-1 and TRBJ2-7; TRBD1 matches 7 bases. TRBV23-1 is given ORF status, its function remaining uncertain. CDR3 length: 15 amino acids. The V segment lost 6 bases and the J segment 7 bases; nucleotides outside the gene matches: 15. CDR3 in amino acids: CASRKKGGSAVEQYF. The CDR3 DNA is TGCGCCAGCAGAAAAAAAGGGGGCTCGGCGGTGGAGCAGTACTTC.

This clone occurred a few times. The chain has TRBV29-1 and TRBJ1-1; D perhaps matches TRBD1 (6 bases). In germline, CDR1 is SQVTM, CDR2 ANQGSEA. Trimming shortened V by 6 bases and J by 0 bases, and 11 bases separated the two germline ends. The CDR3 is 13 residues long. The CDR3 here is CSVRRTVNTEAFF. The CDR3 coding sequence is TGCAGCGTCAGAAGGACAGTGAACACTGAAGCTTTCTTT.